This T cell receptor (beta chain) was observed in a study of cytomegalovirus exposure and HLA in healthy donors. Overall study results and limits: There were several of the most significant clusters that appeared linked to common viral pathogens in a later analysis.

Comments on this clone: The target antigen is unknown.

PCR was performed using 60 Vbeta and 13 Jbeta primers. Some clones are missing from TCRdb's copy, which holds only in-frame ones; the method was immunoSEQ multiplex PCR. Altogether 95,000 to 100,000 clones are present, less than 9.5% being singletons, with the ten largest covering 5.1%. The length of the CDR3 is 11 residues. Germline CDR1 is SEHNR and CDR2 is FQNEAQ (reference sequence). Trimming cost V 7 bases and J 8 bases, with 12 bases left between them. This clonotype was obtained from a man aged 50-59 years in good health and CMV-seropositive. This chain joins TRBV7-9 and TRBJ2-7, with D possibly matching TRBD2 (5 bases). Material: PBMCs. This CDR3 reads CASTSREQQYF. The CDR3 DNA reads as TGTGCCAGCACCTCCCGGGAACAGCAGTACTTC.